A single sample gave rise to the 10 T cell receptor beta chains below, sequenced in a study of blood T cell repertoires in COVID-19. Generated by immunoSEQ multiplex PCR, the TCRdb table keeps only in-frame clones and is missing some. Of approximately 390,000 clones detected, around 87% appear once; the ten largest clones hold 2.3%. The sequenced sample was peripheral blood. The receptors shown here come from a woman aged 60-75 years with COVID-19, enrolled during active disease.

The rearrangement links TRBV19 to TRBJ2-2; maybe TRBD1 (5 bases). Trimming cost V 2 bases and J 0 bases, with 7 bases left between them. This CDR3 has 15 amino acids. The germline V gene has CDR1 LNHDA and CDR2 SQIVND (reference sequence). This CDR3 reads CASSIQGTNTGELFF. The CDR3 region has the DNA TGTGCCAGTAGTATACAGGGTACGAACACCGGGGAGCTGTTTTTT.

V gene TRBV10-3 combines with J gene TRBJ1-2; TRBD1 matches 8 bases. Losses at the gene ends were 4 bases for V and 10 bases for J; bases not matched to a gene: 8. CDR3 size: 13 residues. Germline V gene data show CDR1 as ENHRY and CDR2 as SYGVKD. The CDR3 loop is CAISGGTGRDYTF. The CDR3 DNA follows: TGTGCCATCAGTGGCGGGACAGGCCGAGACTACACCTTC.

The J gene is TRBJ1-6, the V gene TRBV7-9, with 7 bases lining up with TRBD1. CDR1 is SEHNR, CDR2 FQNEAQ, per germline (reference sequence). V shed 1 base, J shed 9 bases, and the junction held 6 bases outside the gene matches. There are 15 residues in the CDR3. The DNA of the CDR3 is TGTGCCAGCAGCTTAGGTCAAGGACAGGCTTCACCCCTCCACTTT. It is translated as CASSLGQGQASPLHF. The full variable domain, rest sourced from reference TRBV7-9 and TRBJ1-6, is DTGVSQNPRHKITKRGQNVTFRCDPISEHNRLYWYRQTLGQGPEFLTYFQNEAQLEKSRLLSDRFSAERPKGSFSTLEIQRTEQGDSAMYLCASSLGQGQASPLHFGNGTRLTVT.

In its sample, this clone was seen a few times. The CDR3 reads CASSRSGTSSYEQYF. CDR3 DNA sequence: TGCGCCAGCAGCCGGAGCGGGACGAGCTCCTACGAGCAGTACTTC. The V call is TRBV5-1, the J call TRBJ2-7; 7 positions match TRBD2. Germline lookup yields CDR1 SGHRS and CDR2 YFSETQ. The CDR3 is made up of 15 amino acids. After removal of 4 bases from V and 0 bases from J, the junction contained 7 bases not matched to a gene.

The V gene is TRBV14, the J gene TRBJ2-6, with a tentative D call TRBD2 (6 bases). Between the trimmed V and J ends, which lost 8 bases and 0 bases, there was a span of 17 bases. This CDR3 has 17 amino acids. Germline V lookup: CDR1 SGHDN, CDR2 FVKESK. The CDR3 DNA follows: TGTGCCAGCTGTCCCCGGGACTTAAGCTCTGGGGCCAACGTCCTGACTTTC. This sequence encodes CASCPRDLSSGANVLTF.

This chain joins TRBV3-1 (or the pseudogene TRBV3-2) and TRBJ2-2; no reliable D call. The V end was cut by 4 bases, the J end by 8 bases, with 14 bases between. The CDR3 is 14 amino acids. Germline CDR1 is LGHDT and CDR2 is YNNKEL (reference sequence). This CDR3 reads CASSLRALGGELFF. The DNA of the CDR3 is TGTGCCAGCAGCCTACGAGCGCTTGGGGGGGAGCTGTTTTTT.

The chain uses TRBV3-1 (or the pseudogene TRBV3-2) and TRBJ2-5; 8 nucleotides align to TRBD2. The CDR3 totals 17 residues. The trim removed 4 bases at V and 2 bases at J, leaving 12 bases unmatched. Germline values: CDR1 LGHDT, CDR2 YNNKEL (reference sequence). The CDR3 loop is CASSRYYPSGPQETQYF. CDR3 nucleotide sequence: TGTGCCAGCAGCCGCTACTACCCTAGCGGGCCACAAGAGACCCAGTACTTC.

The rearrangement joins TRBV6-1 to TRBJ2-4; D uncertain. Between the trimmed V and J ends, which lost 2 bases and 4 bases, there was a span of 12 bases. CDR1 is MNHNS, CDR2 SASEGT, per germline. There are 15 residues in the CDR3. The CDR3 sequence is CASSETVQPKNIQYF. Written as DNA, the CDR3 is TGTGCCAGCAGTGAAACAGTACAGCCGAAAAACATTCAGTACTTC.

The chain joins TRBV29-1 to TRBJ2-5; 7 nucleotides align to TRBD1. The CDR3 runs to 11 residues. Germline V gives CDR1 SQVTM, CDR2 ANQGSEA. Trimming at V came to 5 bases and at J to 4 bases, leaving 1 base not matched to a gene. CDR3 loop: CSVRQGETQYF. The CDR3 DNA follows: TGCAGCGTTCGACAGGGAGAGACCCAGTACTTC.

The CDR3 loop is CASSREGQGNEQYF. The CDR3 nucleotides are TGTGCCAGCAGCCGGGAGGGGCAGGGGAATGAGCAGTACTTC. The chain joins TRBV14 to TRBJ2-7; D perhaps matches TRBD2 (7 bases). The CDR3 extends over 14 amino acids. With 4 bases removed from V and 7 bases from J, the gap between germline ends came to 17 bases. Looked up from germline, CDR1 is SGHDN and CDR2 is FVKESK.